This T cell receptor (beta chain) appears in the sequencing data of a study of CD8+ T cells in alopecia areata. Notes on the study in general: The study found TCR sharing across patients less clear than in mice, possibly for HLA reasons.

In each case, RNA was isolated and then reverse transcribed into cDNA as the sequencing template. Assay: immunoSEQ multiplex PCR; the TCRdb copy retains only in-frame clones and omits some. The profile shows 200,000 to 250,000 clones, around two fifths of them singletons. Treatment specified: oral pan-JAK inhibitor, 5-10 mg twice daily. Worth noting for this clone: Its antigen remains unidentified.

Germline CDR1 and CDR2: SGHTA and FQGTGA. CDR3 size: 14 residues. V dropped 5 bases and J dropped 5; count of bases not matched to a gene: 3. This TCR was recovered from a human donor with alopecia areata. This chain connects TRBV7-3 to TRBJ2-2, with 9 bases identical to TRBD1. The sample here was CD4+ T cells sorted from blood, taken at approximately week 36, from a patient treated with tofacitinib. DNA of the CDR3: TGTGCCAGCAGCCTAGACAGGGGGACCGGGGAGCTGTTTTTT. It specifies CASSLDRGTGELFF.